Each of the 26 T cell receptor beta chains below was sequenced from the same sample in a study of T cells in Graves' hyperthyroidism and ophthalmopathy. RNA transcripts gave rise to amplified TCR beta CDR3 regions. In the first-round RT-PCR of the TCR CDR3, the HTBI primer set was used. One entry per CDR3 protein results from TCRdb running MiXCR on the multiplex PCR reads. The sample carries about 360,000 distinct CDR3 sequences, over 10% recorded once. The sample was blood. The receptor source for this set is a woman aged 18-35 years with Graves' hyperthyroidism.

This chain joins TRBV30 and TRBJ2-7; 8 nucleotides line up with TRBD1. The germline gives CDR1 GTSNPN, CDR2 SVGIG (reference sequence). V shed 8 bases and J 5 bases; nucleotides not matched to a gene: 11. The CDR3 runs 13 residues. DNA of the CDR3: TGTGCCCGCTATGACAGGGGCAGGGACGAGCAGTACTTC. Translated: CARYDRGRDEQYF. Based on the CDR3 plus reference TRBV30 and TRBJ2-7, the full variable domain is SQTIHQWPATLVQPVGSPLSLECTVEGTSNPNLYWYRQAAGRGLQLLFYSVGIGQISSEVPQNLSASRPQDRQFILSSKKLLLSDSGFYLCARYDRGRDEQYFGPGTRLTVT.

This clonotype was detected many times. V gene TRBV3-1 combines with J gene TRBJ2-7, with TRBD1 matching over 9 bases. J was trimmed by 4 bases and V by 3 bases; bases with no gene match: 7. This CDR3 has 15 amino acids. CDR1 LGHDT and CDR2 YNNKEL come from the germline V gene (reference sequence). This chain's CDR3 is CASSHPTGGTYEQYF. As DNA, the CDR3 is TGTGCCAGCAGCCACCCGACAGGGGGAACTTACGAGCAGTACTTC.

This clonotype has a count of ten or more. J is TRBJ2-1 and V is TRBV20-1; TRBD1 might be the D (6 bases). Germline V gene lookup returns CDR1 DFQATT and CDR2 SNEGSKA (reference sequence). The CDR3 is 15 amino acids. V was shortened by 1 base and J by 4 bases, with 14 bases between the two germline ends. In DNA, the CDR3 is TGCAGTGCTAGAGTGGTGGGGGCACCGTACAATGAGCAGTTCTTC. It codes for CSARVVGAPYNEQFF.

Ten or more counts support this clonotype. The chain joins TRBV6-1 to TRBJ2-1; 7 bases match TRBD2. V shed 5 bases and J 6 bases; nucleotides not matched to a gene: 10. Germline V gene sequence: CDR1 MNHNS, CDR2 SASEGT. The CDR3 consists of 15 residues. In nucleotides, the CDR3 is TGTGCCAGCAGTTACCAGCGGGGTTGGAGCAATGAGCAGTTCTTC. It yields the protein CASSYQRGWSNEQFF.

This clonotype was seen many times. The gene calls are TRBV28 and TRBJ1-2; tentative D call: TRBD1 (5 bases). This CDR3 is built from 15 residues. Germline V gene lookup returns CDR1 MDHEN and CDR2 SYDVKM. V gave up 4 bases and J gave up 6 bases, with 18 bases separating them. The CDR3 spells CASSSPPKGEDGYTF. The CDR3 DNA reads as TGTGCCAGCAGTTCCCCTCCTAAAGGGGAGGATGGCTACACCTTC.

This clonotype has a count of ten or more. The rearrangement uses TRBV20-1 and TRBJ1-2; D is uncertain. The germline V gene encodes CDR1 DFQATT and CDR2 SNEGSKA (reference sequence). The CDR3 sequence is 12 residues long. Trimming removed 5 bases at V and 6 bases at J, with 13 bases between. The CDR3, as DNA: TGCAGTGCTGTCTGGCAGGATGATGGCTACACCTTC. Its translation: CSAVWQDDGYTF.

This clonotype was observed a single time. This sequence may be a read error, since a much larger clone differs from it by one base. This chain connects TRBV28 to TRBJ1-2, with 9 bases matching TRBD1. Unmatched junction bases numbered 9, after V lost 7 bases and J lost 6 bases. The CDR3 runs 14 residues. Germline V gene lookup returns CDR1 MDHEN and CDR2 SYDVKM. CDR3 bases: TGTGCCAGCAATGCCTGGACAGGGGAGGATGGCTACACCTTC. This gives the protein CASNAWTGEDGYTF.

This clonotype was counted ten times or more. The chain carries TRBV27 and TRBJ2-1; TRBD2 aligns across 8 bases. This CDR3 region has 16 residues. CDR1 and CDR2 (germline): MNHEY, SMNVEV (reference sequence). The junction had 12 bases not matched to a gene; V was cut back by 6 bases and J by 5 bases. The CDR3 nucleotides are TGTGCCAGCAGCCCTTTAGGGACTAGGAAAAACAATGAGCAGTTCTTC. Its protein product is CASSPLGTRKNNEQFF.

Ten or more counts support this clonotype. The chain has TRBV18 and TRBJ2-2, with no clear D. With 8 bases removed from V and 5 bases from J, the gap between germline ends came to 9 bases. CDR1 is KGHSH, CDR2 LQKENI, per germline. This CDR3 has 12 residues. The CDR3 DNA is TGTGCCAGCCCGCACGTAACCGGGGAGCTGTTTTTT. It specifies CASPHVTGELFF.

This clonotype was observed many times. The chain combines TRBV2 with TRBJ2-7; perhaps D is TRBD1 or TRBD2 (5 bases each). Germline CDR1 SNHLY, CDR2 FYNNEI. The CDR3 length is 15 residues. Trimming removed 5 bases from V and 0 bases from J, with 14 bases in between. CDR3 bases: TGTGCCAGCAGTCCGGGACCTATGGACTCCTACGAGCAGTACTTC. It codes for CASSPGPMDSYEQYF. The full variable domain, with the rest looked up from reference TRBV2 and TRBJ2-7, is EPEVTQTPSHQVTQMGQEVILRCVPISNHLYFYWYRQILGQKVEFLVSFYNNEISEKSEIFDDQFSVERPDGSNFTLKIRSTKLEDSAMYFCASSPGPMDSYEQYFGPGTRLTVT.

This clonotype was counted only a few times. CDR3 DNA: TGTGCCAGCAGCACCCGGAATTCACCCCTCCACTTT. It translates to CASSTRNSPLHF. The J gene is TRBJ1-6, the V gene TRBV9; D not resolved. V dropped 4 bases and J dropped 7 bases, with 6 bases sitting between them. The CDR3 has 12 residues. Germline V CDR1 and CDR2: SGDLS, YYNGEE.

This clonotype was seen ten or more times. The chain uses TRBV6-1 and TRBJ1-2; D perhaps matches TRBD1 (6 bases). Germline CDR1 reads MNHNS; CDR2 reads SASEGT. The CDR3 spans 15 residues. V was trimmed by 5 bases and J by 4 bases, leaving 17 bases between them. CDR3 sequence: CASSQITQGIYGYTF. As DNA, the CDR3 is TGTGCCAGCAGTCAAATCACCCAGGGGATCTATGGCTACACCTTC.

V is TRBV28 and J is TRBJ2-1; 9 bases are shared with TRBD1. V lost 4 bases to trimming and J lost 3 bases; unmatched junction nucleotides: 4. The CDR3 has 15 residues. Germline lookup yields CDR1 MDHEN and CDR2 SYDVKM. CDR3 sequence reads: CASSSPGQGYNEQFF. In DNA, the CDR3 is TGTGCCAGCAGTTCCCCGGGACAGGGCTACAATGAGCAGTTCTTC.

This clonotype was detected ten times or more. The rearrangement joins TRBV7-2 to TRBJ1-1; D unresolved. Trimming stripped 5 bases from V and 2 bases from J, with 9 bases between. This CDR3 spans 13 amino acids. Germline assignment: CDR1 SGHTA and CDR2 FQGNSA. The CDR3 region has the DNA TGTGCCAGCAGCAATTGGGGAAACACTGAAGCTTTCTTT. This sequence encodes CASSNWGNTEAFF.

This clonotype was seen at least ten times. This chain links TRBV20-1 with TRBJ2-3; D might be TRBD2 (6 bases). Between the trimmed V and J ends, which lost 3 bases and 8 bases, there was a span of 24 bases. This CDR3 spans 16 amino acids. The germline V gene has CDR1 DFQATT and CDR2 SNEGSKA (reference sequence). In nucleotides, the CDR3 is TGCAGTGCTAGGGAGGGCACTACACACTTGGGTGGTACGCAGTATTTT. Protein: CSAREGTTHLGGTQYF.

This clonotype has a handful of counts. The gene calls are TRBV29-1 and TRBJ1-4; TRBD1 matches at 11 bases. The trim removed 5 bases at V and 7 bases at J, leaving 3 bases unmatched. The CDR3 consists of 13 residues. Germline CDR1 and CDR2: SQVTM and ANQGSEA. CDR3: CSVTGTGGEKLFF. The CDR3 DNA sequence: TGCAGCGTTACTGGGACAGGGGGTGAAAAACTGTTTTTT.

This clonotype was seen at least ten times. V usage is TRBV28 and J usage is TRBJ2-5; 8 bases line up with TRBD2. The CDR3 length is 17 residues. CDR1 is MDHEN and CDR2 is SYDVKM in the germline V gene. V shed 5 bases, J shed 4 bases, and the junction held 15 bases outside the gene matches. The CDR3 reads CASSPQREAGVRETQYF. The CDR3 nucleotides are TGTGCCAGCAGTCCCCAGAGGGAAGCGGGGGTACGAGAGACCCAGTACTTC.

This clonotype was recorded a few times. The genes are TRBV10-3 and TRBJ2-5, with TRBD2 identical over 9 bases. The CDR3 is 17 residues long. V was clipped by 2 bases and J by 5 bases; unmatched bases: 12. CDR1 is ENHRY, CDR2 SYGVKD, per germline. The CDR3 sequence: CAISEQAGGQKKETQYF. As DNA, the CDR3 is TGTGCCATCAGTGAGCAGGCGGGAGGGCAGAAGAAGGAGACCCAGTACTTC.

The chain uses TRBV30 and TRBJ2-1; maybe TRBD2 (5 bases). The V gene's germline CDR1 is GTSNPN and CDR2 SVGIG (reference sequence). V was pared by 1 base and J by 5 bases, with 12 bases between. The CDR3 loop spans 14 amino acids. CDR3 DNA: TGTGCCTGGAGTGGTGCGGCGGAGGACAATGAGCAGTTCTTC. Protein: CAWSGAAEDNEQFF.

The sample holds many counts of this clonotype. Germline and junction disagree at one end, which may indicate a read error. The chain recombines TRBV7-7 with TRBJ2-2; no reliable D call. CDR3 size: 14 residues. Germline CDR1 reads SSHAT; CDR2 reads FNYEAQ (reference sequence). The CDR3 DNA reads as TGTGCTAGCAGTTCCCGTCCGAACACCGGGGAGCTGTTTTTT. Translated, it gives CASSSRPNTGELFF.

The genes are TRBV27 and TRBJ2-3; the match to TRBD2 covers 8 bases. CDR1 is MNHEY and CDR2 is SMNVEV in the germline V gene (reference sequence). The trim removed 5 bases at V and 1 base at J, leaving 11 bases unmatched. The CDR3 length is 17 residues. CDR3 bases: TGTGCCAGCAGTCCACGGGGGTCGGGGGGGGGCACAGATACGCAGTATTTT. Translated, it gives CASSPRGSGGGTDTQYF.

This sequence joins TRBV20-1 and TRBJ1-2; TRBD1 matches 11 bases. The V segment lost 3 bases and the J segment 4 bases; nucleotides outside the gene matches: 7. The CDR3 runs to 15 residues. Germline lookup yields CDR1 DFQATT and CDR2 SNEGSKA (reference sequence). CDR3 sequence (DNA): TGCAGTGCTAGGGCCGGGACAGGGGGTCGCTATGGCTACACCTTC. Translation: CSARAGTGGRYGYTF.

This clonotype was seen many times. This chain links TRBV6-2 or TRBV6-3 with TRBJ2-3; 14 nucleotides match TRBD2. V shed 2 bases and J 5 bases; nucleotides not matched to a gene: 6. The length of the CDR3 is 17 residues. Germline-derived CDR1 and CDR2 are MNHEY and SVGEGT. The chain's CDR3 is CASSYPTSGGALDTQYF. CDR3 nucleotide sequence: TGTGCCAGCAGTTACCCGACTAGCGGGGGGGCCTTAGATACGCAGTATTTT.

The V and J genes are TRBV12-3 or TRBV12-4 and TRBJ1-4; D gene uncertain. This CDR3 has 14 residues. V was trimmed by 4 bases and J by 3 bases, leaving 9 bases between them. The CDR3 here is CASSSRSANEKLFF. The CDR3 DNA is TGTGCCAGCAGTTCAAGGTCAGCTAATGAAAAACTGTTTTTT.

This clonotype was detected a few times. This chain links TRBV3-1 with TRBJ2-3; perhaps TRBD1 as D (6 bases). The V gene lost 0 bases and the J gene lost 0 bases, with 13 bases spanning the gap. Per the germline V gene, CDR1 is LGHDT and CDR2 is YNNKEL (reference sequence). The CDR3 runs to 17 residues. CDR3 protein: CASSQEGRGASTDTQYF. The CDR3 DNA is TGTGCCAGCAGCCAAGAAGGCAGGGGAGCTAGCACAGATACGCAGTATTTT.

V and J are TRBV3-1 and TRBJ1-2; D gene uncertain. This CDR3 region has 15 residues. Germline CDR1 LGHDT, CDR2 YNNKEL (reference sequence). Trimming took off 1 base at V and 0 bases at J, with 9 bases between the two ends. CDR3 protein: CASSQAPQTNYGYTF. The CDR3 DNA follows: TGTGCCAGCAGCCAAGCCCCACAGACTAACTATGGCTACACCTTC.